The 18 T cell receptor beta chains below were found in one sample sequenced in a study of cytomegalovirus exposure and HLA in healthy donors. Use of 60 Vbeta and 13 Jbeta primers characterized the PCR. Method: immunoSEQ multiplex PCR; TCRdb's copy keeps in-frame clones and lacks some. This table has more than 150,000 clones, approximately 80% appearing once. Material for sequencing was PBMCs. The origin of the receptors is a man in his late teens or twenties in good health and CMV-seronegative.

This chain connects TRBV28 to TRBJ1-3; D gene uncertain. Germline loops: CDR1 MDHEN, CDR2 SYDVKM. The CDR3 is 13 residues long. The V gene lost 2 bases and the J gene lost 4 bases, with 6 bases spanning the gap. CDR3 amino acids: CASSLRGGNTIYF. Written as DNA, the CDR3 is TGTGCCAGCAGTTTACGAGGCGGAAACACCATATATTTT.

V and J are TRBV19 and TRBJ1-2; TRBD1 is a possible D gene (5 bases). Germline values: CDR1 LNHDA, CDR2 SQIVND (reference sequence). The CDR3 consists of 17 residues. The ends were cut back, 6 bases at V and 5 bases at J, with 25 bases in the middle. CDR3 DNA: TGTGCCAGTAGCCCAGCGATCGGTCGGGGGAGGGCTTATGGCTACACCTTC. This translates into CASSPAIGRGRAYGYTF. Variable domain in full (rest from reference TRBV19 and TRBJ1-2): DGGITQSPKYLFRKEGQNVTLSCEQNLNHDAMYWYRQDPGQGLRLIYYSQIVNDFQKGDIAEGYSVSREKKESFPLTVTSAQKNPTAFYLCASSPAIGRGRAYGYTFGSGTRLTVV.

The rearrangement joins TRBV5-1 to TRBJ2-1; maybe TRBD2 (5 bases). Germline V gene sequence: CDR1 SGHRS, CDR2 YFSETQ. The CDR3 contains 17 residues. Trimming pared 1 base from V and 12 bases from J, leaving 26 bases between. The CDR3 spells CASSLSPLALGIAGQFF. CDR3 DNA: TGCGCCAGCAGCTTGTCCCCTCTTGCACTCGGGATAGCAGGGCAGTTCTTC.

This chain links TRBV2 with TRBJ2-5; 7 bases map to TRBD2. Germline V gives CDR1 SNHLY, CDR2 FYNNEI. This CDR3 is 11 amino acids long. V was clipped by 11 bases and J by 4 bases; unmatched bases: 4. The DNA for the CDR3 is TGTGCCGGGGGGGTGGCAGAGACCCAGTACTTC. The encoded protein is CAGGVAETQYF.

The V and J genes are TRBV7-9 and TRBJ1-4, with a tentative D call TRBD1 (6 bases). The CDR3 covers 16 residues. V gave up 3 bases and J gave up 1 base, with 12 bases separating them. Germline lookup yields CDR1 SEHNR and CDR2 FQNEAQ (reference sequence). CDR3 coding DNA: TGTGCCAGCAGCTTGTCCAGGGGACGAACTAATGAAAAACTGTTTTTT. It encodes CASSLSRGRTNEKLFF.

This CDR3 is CATLEGGKGADTEAFF. CDR3 in DNA: TGTGCCACCCTCGAGGGAGGTAAAGGGGCGGACACTGAAGCTTTCTTT. V is TRBV10-3 and J is TRBJ1-1; the D gene is possibly TRBD1 (5 bases). Looked up from germline, CDR1 is ENHRY and CDR2 is SYGVKD. V lost 10 bases and J lost 3, with 24 bases in between. The CDR3 loop spans 16 amino acids.

The chain uses TRBV28 and TRBJ1-2; TRBD1 aligns across 11 bases. The CDR3 runs 14 residues. CDR1 is MDHEN, CDR2 SYDVKM, per germline. J gave up 6 bases and V 7 bases, and 7 bases lay outside the gene matches. CDR3 protein: CASTLWTGGNGYTF. The CDR3, as DNA: TGTGCCAGCACCTTATGGACAGGGGGCAATGGCTACACCTTC.

In regard to this clone: Other DNA sequences in this sample translate to the same CDR3. The gene calls are TRBV5-8 and TRBJ1-2, with D perhaps matching TRBD1 (6 bases). CDR3 length: 13 amino acids. Germline V gene data show CDR1 as SGHTS and CDR2 as YDEGEE. V was clipped by 4 bases and J by 2 bases, with 9 bases between them. The CDR3 bases are TGTGCCAGCAGCCCGGACAGAAACTATGGCTACACCTTC. It yields the protein CASSPDRNYGYTF.

This chain links TRBV5-1 with TRBJ1-4; TRBD1 agrees at 7 bases. Germline CDR1 reads SGHRS; CDR2 reads YFSETQ. This CDR3 contains 14 residues. V trimming: 4 bases; J trimming: 8 bases; junction bases outside the gene matches: 8. The CDR3 DNA is TGCGCCAGCAGCACGGGACAGAGCCGCGAAAAACTGTTTTTT. As protein: CASSTGQSREKLFF.

The V and J genes are TRBV29-1 and TRBJ2-5; maybe TRBD1 (5 bases). In germline, CDR1 is SQVTM, CDR2 ANQGSEA. The CDR3 loop spans 13 amino acids. V gave up 4 bases and J gave up 2 bases, with 11 bases separating them. The CDR3 spells CSVARQGQETQYF. The CDR3 DNA reads TGCAGCGTTGCGCGCCAGGGACAAGAGACCCAGTACTTC.

The chain carries TRBV19 and TRBJ1-2, with D unclear. The germline V and J ends were trimmed by 1 base and 2 bases, with 8 bases remaining between them. The germline V gene has CDR1 LNHDA and CDR2 SQIVND (reference sequence). CDR3 length: 14 amino acids. The CDR3 region is CASSIAEGNYGYTF. In DNA form, the CDR3 reads TGTGCCAGTAGTATAGCAGAGGGAAACTATGGCTACACCTTC.

V and J are TRBV29-1 and TRBJ2-1; D ambiguous. Germline V gene lookup returns CDR1 SQVTM and CDR2 ANQGSEA. The V end was cut by 6 bases, the J end by 8 bases, with 11 bases between. This CDR3 comprises 11 residues. The CDR3 sequence: CSVSPRDEQFF. The CDR3 bases are TGCAGCGTGTCTCCCCGGGATGAGCAGTTCTTC.

J is TRBJ2-1 and V is TRBV2; 11 bases agree with TRBD1. V lost 10 bases and J lost 10; bases outside the gene matches: 9. Germline V gene data show CDR1 as SNHLY and CDR2 as FYNNEI. The CDR3 has 13 residues. The CDR3 DNA is TGTGCCAACCGGGACAGGGGGTCGGAAGAGCAGTTCTTC. It yields the protein CANRDRGSEEQFF. Complete variable domain (other parts from reference TRBV2 and TRBJ2-1): EPEVTQTPSHQVTQMGQEVILRCVPISNHLYFYWYRQILGQKVEFLVSFYNNEISEKSEIFDDQFSVERPDGSNFTLKIRSTKLEDSAMYFCANRDRGSEEQFFGPGTRLTVL.

The chain recombines TRBV7-2 with TRBJ1-2; 8 nucleotides line up with TRBD1. J lost 5 bases, V lost 5 bases, and 10 bases had no gene match. This CDR3 region has 15 residues. The germline CDR1 and CDR2 sequences are SGHTA and FQGNSA. In DNA form, the CDR3 reads TGTGCCAGCAGCCCAGTCCTGGGACAGGAGTATGGCTACACCTTC. Translation: CASSPVLGQEYGYTF.

The gene calls are TRBV19 and TRBJ1-2; a possible D gene is TRBD1 (5 bases). CDR1 and CDR2 from the germline V gene are LNHDA and SQIVND (reference sequence). CDR3 length: 14 amino acids. Trimming left V 9 bases short and J 6 bases short, with 20 bases between. CDR3 loop: CASSPVGGEDGYTF. The CDR3 DNA sequence: TGTGCCAGCTCGCCCGTCGGGGGGGAGGATGGCTACACCTTC.

The chain links TRBV19 to TRBJ1-2, with D unresolved. Trimming cost V 10 bases and J 2 bases, with 11 bases left between them. Germline assignment: CDR1 LNHDA and CDR2 SQIVND (reference sequence). The CDR3 is made up of 12 amino acids. The CDR3 DNA reads as TGTGCCATCGGCTCGGAGAACTATGGCTACACCTTC. As protein: CAIGSENYGYTF.

The chain uses TRBV7-9 and TRBJ1-1; weak D call: TRBD1 (6 bases). V was pared by 4 bases and J by 8 bases, with 17 bases between. The CDR3 is 14 amino acids. The germline gives CDR1 SEHNR, CDR2 FQNEAQ (reference sequence). CDR3 protein: CASSSRQDGREAFF. CDR3 bases: TGTGCCAGCAGCTCGCGACAGGACGGGCGGGAAGCTTTCTTT.

V gene TRBV6-5 combines with J gene TRBJ1-3; no definite D call. Per the germline V gene, CDR1 is MNHEY and CDR2 is SVGAGI. The CDR3 has 15 residues. V was trimmed by 4 bases and J by 0 bases, leaving 10 bases between them. The CDR3: CASSLGTRSGNTIYF. CDR3 sequence (DNA): TGTGCCAGCAGTTTGGGCACCCGCTCTGGAAACACCATATATTTT.